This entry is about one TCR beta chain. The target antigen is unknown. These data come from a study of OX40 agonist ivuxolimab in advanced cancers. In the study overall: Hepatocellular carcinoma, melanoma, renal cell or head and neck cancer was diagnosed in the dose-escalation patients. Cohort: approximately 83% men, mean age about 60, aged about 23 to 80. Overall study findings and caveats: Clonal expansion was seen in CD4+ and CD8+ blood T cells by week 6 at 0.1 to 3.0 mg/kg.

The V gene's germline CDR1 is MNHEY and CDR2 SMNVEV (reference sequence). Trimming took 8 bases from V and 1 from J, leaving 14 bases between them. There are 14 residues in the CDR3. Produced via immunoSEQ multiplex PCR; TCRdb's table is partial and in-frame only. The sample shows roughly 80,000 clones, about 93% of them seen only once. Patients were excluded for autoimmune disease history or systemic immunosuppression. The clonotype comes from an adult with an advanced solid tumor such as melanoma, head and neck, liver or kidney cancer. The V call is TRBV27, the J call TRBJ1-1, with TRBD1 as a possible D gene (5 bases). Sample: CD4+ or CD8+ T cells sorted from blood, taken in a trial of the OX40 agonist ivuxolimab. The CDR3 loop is CASSRAGPNTEAFF. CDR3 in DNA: TGTGCCAGCTCCCGGGCGGGGCCGAACACTGAAGCTTTCTTT.